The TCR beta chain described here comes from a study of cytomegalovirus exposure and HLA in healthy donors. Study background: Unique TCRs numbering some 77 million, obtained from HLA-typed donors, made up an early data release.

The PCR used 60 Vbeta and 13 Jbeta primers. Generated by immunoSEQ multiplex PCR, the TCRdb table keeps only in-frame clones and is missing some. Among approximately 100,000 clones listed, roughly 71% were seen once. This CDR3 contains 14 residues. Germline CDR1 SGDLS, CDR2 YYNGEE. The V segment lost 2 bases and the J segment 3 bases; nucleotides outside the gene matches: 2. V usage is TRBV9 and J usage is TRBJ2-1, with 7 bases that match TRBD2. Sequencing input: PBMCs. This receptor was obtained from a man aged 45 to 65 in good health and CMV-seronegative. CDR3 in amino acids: CASSVGGFYNEQFF. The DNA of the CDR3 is TGTGCCAGCAGCGTGGGAGGGTTCTACAATGAGCAGTTCTTC.